The 20 T cell receptor beta chains below come from one sample, sequenced in a study of blood T cell repertoires in COVID-19. TCRdb keeps only in-frame clones here, not all; method: immunoSEQ multiplex PCR. This sample has approximately 390,000 clones, with about 86% found just once. Sequenced input: PBMCs or T cells enriched from blood (not recorded which). Source of these receptors: a woman in her 50s who had recovered from COVID-19.

The rearrangement uses TRBV4-1 and TRBJ2-1, with TRBD2 matching 8 bases. V shed 1 base and J 16 bases; nucleotides not matched to a gene: 15. The CDR3 runs 15 residues. Germline V gene lookup returns CDR1 MGHRA and CDR2 YSYEKL. CDR3 sequence (DNA): TGCGCCAGCAGCCAAGCTTTAGCGGGGACCCCTCGTCGCTTCTTC. Translating gives CASSQALAGTPRRFF.

CDR3 bases: TGTGCCAGCAGCTTAGGAGGGAACGCTTTCTTT. Amino acids: CASSLGGNAFF. The rearrangement links TRBV7-9 to TRBJ1-1; D not certain. Germline CDR1 and CDR2: SEHNR and FQNEAQ (reference sequence). V dropped 1 base and J dropped 11 bases, with 8 bases sitting between them. The CDR3 runs 11 residues.

The rearrangement uses TRBV6-5 and TRBJ2-3; 9 positions agree with TRBD2. The CDR3 covers 15 residues. After removal of 5 bases from V and 6 bases from J, the junction contained 9 bases not matched to a gene. Germline assignment: CDR1 MNHEY and CDR2 SVGAGI. CDR3 sequence reads: CASSKRTSGQDTQYF. The CDR3 nucleotides read TGTGCCAGCAGTAAGCGAACTAGCGGGCAGGATACGCAGTATTTT.

V usage is TRBV5-1 and J usage is TRBJ1-1; D remains ambiguous. CDR3 length: 14 residues. Germline assignment: CDR1 SGHRS and CDR2 YFSETQ. Trimming removed 0 bases from V and 4 bases from J, with 10 bases in between. The CDR3 DNA sequence: TGCGCCAGCAGCTTGGCGGGAGTCGGCACTGAAGCTTTCTTT. Translated, it gives CASSLAGVGTEAFF.

The V and J genes are TRBV19 and TRBJ1-6; 8 bases are a match to TRBD1. The CDR3 loop spans 16 amino acids. Losses at the gene ends were 6 bases for V and 1 base for J; bases not matched to a gene: 5. Per germline, CDR1 LNHDA and CDR2 SQIVND (reference sequence). CDR3 sequence reads: CASSPDRGSYNSPLHF. The CDR3 bases are TGTGCCAGTAGCCCAGACAGGGGTTCCTATAATTCACCCCTCCACTTT.

This chain links TRBV6-5 with TRBJ1-2, with 7 bases lining up with TRBD1. V shed 4 bases and J 7 bases; nucleotides not matched to a gene: 9. Germline CDR1 MNHEY, CDR2 SVGAGI. The CDR3 covers 14 residues. CDR3 in DNA: TGTGCCAGCAGTTTTTCCGACAGGGTCATTGGCTACACCTTC. Protein sequence: CASSFSDRVIGYTF.

This clone came up once. V usage is TRBV19 and J usage is TRBJ1-2; D not certain. V was cut by 2 bases and J by 2 bases, with 15 bases left in between. CDR1 and CDR2 from the germline V gene are LNHDA and SQIVND (reference sequence). CDR3 length: 16 amino acids. This CDR3 is CASSITEGRVNYGYTF. The CDR3 bases are TGTGCCAGTAGTATAACGGAAGGCCGGGTCAACTATGGCTACACCTTC.

The chain employs TRBV5-6 and TRBJ2-2; 8 bases are a match to TRBD1. The CDR3 extends over 15 amino acids. With 5 bases clipped from V and 4 bases from J, the junction kept 7 bases outside the gene matches. The V gene's germline CDR1 is SGHDT and CDR2 YYEEEE. The CDR3 DNA is TGTGCCAGCAGACCGACAGGGGCCCGCACCGGGGAGCTGTTTTTT. Protein product: CASRPTGARTGELFF. The whole variable domain, remainder taken from reference TRBV5-6 and TRBJ2-2, is DAGVTQSPTHLIKTRGQQVTLRCSPKSGHDTVSWYQQALGQGPQFIFQYYEEEERQRGNFPDRFSGHQFPNYSSELNVNALLLGDSALYLCASRPTGARTGELFFGEGSRLTVL.

This rearrangement joins TRBV2 to TRBJ2-1; maybe TRBD2 (6 bases). This CDR3 region has 12 residues. Germline V gives CDR1 SNHLY, CDR2 FYNNEI. Trimming removed 6 bases from V and 8 bases from J, with 11 bases in between. CDR3 sequence (DNA): TGTGCCAGCAGACGCGGGGTCGATGAGCAGTTCTTC. Protein: CASRRGVDEQFF.

This clone was seen a handful of times. The chain joins TRBV18 to TRBJ1-2; no definite D call. CDR3 size: 13 residues. Trimming took 6 bases from V and 1 from J, leaving 9 bases between them. From germline, CDR1 is KGHSH and CDR2 LQKENI. The chain's CDR3 is CASSQQLNYGYTF. In DNA form, the CDR3 reads TGTGCCAGCTCTCAACAGCTTAACTATGGCTACACCTTC.

The chain recombines TRBV18 with TRBJ1-1, with D possibly being TRBD1 (5 bases). Germline-derived CDR1 and CDR2 are KGHSH and LQKENI. Deletions cut 4 bases from V and 1 base from J, with 13 bases between. The CDR3 totals 15 residues. The CDR3 sequence is CASSRQGLENTEAFF. The CDR3, as DNA: TGTGCCAGCTCACGCCAGGGTTTGGAGAACACTGAAGCTTTCTTT. The full variable domain, in which reference TRBV18 and TRBJ1-1 provide the parts outside the CDR3, is NAGVMQNPRHLVRRRGQEARLRCSPMKGHSHVYWYRQLPEEGLKFMVYLQKENIIDESGMPKERFSAEFPKEGPSILRIQQVVRGDSAAYFCASSRQGLENTEAFFGQGTRLTVV.

The gene calls are TRBV7-9 and TRBJ1-2; 8 bases line up with TRBD1. The CDR3 covers 13 residues. Trimming took 5 bases from V and 7 from J; bases not matched to a gene: 6. Germline CDR1 is SEHNR and CDR2 is FQNEAQ (reference sequence). The DNA of the CDR3 is TGTGCCAGCAGCATCCCAGGGGGCTCTGGCTACACCTTC. It codes for CASSIPGGSGYTF.

The V call is TRBV4-1, the J call TRBJ1-1; D gene unclear. From germline, CDR1 is MGHRA and CDR2 YSYEKL. The length of the CDR3 is 14 residues. Trimming stripped 6 bases from V and 1 base from J, with 12 bases between. CDR3 DNA sequence: TGCGCCAGCAGGTCCTGGGCGAAGAACACTGAAGCTTTCTTT. Translation: CASRSWAKNTEAFF.

V is TRBV5-5 and J is TRBJ2-7; 11 bases agree with TRBD2. The CDR3 covers 17 residues. The germline V gene encodes CDR1 SGHKS and CDR2 YYEKEE (reference sequence). V was clipped by 3 bases and J by 6 bases; unmatched bases: 14. CDR3 nucleotides: TGTGCCAGCAGCTCGGCTTACCTACTAGCGGGGGTGAGCGAGCAGTACTTC. Amino acids: CASSSAYLLAGVSEQYF.

The CDR3 nucleotides are TGTGCCAGCAGCTTAGAGGGGGCAAGAACTGAAGCTTTCTTT. This codes for CASSLEGARTEAFF. This chain connects TRBV7-9 to TRBJ1-1; 7 nucleotides match TRBD1. V gave up 1 base and J gave up 5 bases; unmatched junction bases: 4. Germline-derived CDR1 and CDR2 are SEHNR and FQNEAQ (reference sequence). The CDR3 sequence is 14 residues long.

The chain uses TRBV15 and TRBJ1-5; TRBD1 aligns across 7 bases. The CDR3 runs to 13 residues. With 5 bases clipped from V and 5 bases from J, the junction kept 3 bases outside the gene matches. Germline CDR1 is LNHNV and CDR2 is YYDKDF (reference sequence). The CDR3 reads CATSGTVYQPQHF. CDR3 DNA: TGTGCCACCAGCGGGACAGTCTATCAGCCCCAGCATTTT.

J is TRBJ1-3 and V is TRBV5-1, with D unresolved. In germline, CDR1 is SGHRS, CDR2 YFSETQ. The CDR3 loop spans 14 amino acids. V was trimmed by 5 bases and J by 3 bases, leaving 12 bases between them. The CDR3 protein is CASRSDILGNTIYF. CDR3 coding DNA: TGCGCCAGCAGATCCGACATCCTTGGAAACACCATATATTTT.

The rearrangement joins TRBV5-1 to TRBJ1-1; 9 bases map to TRBD1. The CDR3 totals 18 residues. With 5 bases clipped from V and 3 bases from J, the junction kept 17 bases outside the gene matches. CDR1 and CDR2 from the germline V gene are SGHRS and YFSETQ. The chain's CDR3 is CASSFGTGTGVRDTEAFF. The DNA for the CDR3 is TGCGCCAGCAGTTTTGGGACAGGGACGGGGGTGAGGGACACTGAAGCTTTCTTT. The complete variable domain, with remaining parts taken from reference TRBV5-1 and TRBJ1-1, reads KAGVTQTPRYLIKTRGQQVTLSCSPISGHRSVSWYQQTPGQGLQFLFEYFSETQRNKGNFPGRFSGRQFSNSRSEMNVSTLELGDSALYLCASSFGTGTGVRDTEAFFGQGTRLTVV.

This clone was picked up one time. The gene calls are TRBV28 and TRBJ1-2; 9 bases agree with TRBD1. The CDR3 has 12 amino acids. V lost 8 bases and J lost 5; bases outside the gene matches: 3. Germline V gene sequence: CDR1 MDHEN, CDR2 SYDVKM. The CDR3 spells CASRTGEYGYTF. CDR3 DNA sequence: TGTGCCAGCCGGACAGGGGAGTATGGCTACACCTTC.

V gene TRBV12-3 or TRBV12-4 combines with J gene TRBJ1-5, with 8 bases lining up with TRBD1. Losses at the gene ends were 3 bases for V and 5 bases for J; bases not matched to a gene: 0. The CDR3 is made up of 13 amino acids. The CDR3 DNA sequence: TGTGCCAGCAGTTTGGGACAGGATCAGCCCCAGCATTTT. It specifies CASSLGQDQPQHF.